This entry lists 28 T cell receptor beta chains sequenced from one sample in a study of OX40 agonist ivuxolimab in advanced cancers. Libraries were prepared by immunoSEQ multiplex PCR; TCRdb keeps only in-frame clonotypes and omits some of them. In the table there are about 52,000 clones, over 80% of which are singletons. Source: CD4+ or CD8+ T cells sorted from blood, taken in a trial of the OX40 agonist ivuxolimab. The receptors stem from an adult with an advanced solid tumor such as melanoma, head and neck, liver or kidney cancer.

This rearrangement joins TRBV7-2 to TRBJ1-3; no definite D call. Germline-derived CDR1 and CDR2 are SGHTA and FQGNSA. This CDR3 is built from 15 residues. Deletions cut 5 bases from V and 0 bases from J, with 11 bases between. In DNA form, the CDR3 reads TGTGCCAGCAGCCGCAGAGGGAGCTCTGGAAACACCATATATTTT. Its protein product is CASSRRGSSGNTIYF. Complete variable domain (other parts from reference TRBV7-2 and TRBJ1-3): GAGVSQSPSNKVTEKGKDVELRCDPISGHTALYWYRQSLGQGLEFLIYFQGNSAPDKSGLPSDRFSAERTGGSVSTLTIQRTQQEDSAVYLCASSRRGSSGNTIYFGEGSWLTVV.

This clone has just one count. The J gene is TRBJ1-1, the V gene TRBV11-1; TRBD1 matches 7 bases. V lost 5 bases to trimming and J lost 2 bases; unmatched junction nucleotides: 11. Germline lookup yields CDR1 SGHAT and CDR2 FQDESV (reference sequence). The CDR3 is 16 amino acids. The DNA of the CDR3 is TGTGCCAGCAGCCCCTCCAGGACAGGAGCTAACACTGAAGCTTTCTTT. This sequence encodes CASSPSRTGANTEAFF.

This chain uses TRBV6-1 with TRBJ2-7; unclear D gene. The CDR3 loop spans 14 amino acids. CDR1 is MNHNS, CDR2 SASEGT, per germline. Trimming cost V 2 bases and J 7 bases, with 15 bases left between them. Here the CDR3 DNA reads TGTGCCAGCAGTGAAAATAGGGAAGAAAGGGAGCAGTACGTC. Protein sequence: CASSENREEREQYV.

The V and J genes are TRBV2 and TRBJ2-7; 8 bases fit TRBD2. The ends lost 8 bases at V and 0 bases at J; junction bases unmatched: 6. The CDR3 length is 14 residues. Germline CDR1 is SNHLY and CDR2 is FYNNEI. In DNA, the CDR3 is TGTGCCAGCCGACTTAGCGGGACCTCCTACGAGCAGTACTTC. Protein product: CASRLSGTSYEQYF.

The V and J genes are TRBV7-2 and TRBJ1-2, with D possibly TRBD1 on 5 matching bases. The CDR3 loop spans 14 amino acids. With 6 bases removed from V and 8 bases from J, the gap between germline ends came to 19 bases. Per the germline V gene, CDR1 is SGHTA and CDR2 is FQGNSA. CDR3: CASRGGGSTIGYTF. As DNA, the CDR3 is TGTGCCAGCAGGGGGGGAGGTTCAACGATCGGCTACACCTTC.

The CDR3 reads CASSFAENTEAFF. CDR3 nucleotides: TGCGCCAGCAGCTTTGCTGAGAACACTGAAGCTTTCTTT. The J gene is TRBJ1-1, the V gene TRBV5-1; no definite D call. In germline, CDR1 is SGHRS, CDR2 YFSETQ. V dropped 2 bases and J dropped 1 base, with 6 bases sitting between them. CDR3 size: 13 residues.

This chain links TRBV28 with TRBJ2-3; D not certain. Germline V gene sequence: CDR1 MDHEN, CDR2 SYDVKM. The CDR3 is made up of 15 amino acids. V was trimmed by 3 bases and J by 4 bases, leaving 14 bases between them. CDR3 coding DNA: TGTGCCAGCAGTTTGGGCGGAAGTGGCTCAGATACGCAGTATTTT. It yields the protein CASSLGGSGSDTQYF. The full variable domain, completed using reference TRBV28 and TRBJ2-3, is DVKVTQSSRYLVKRTGEKVFLECVQDMDHENMFWYRQDPGLGLRLIYFSYDVKMKEKGDIPEGYSVSREKKERFSLILESASTNQTSMYLCASSLGGSGSDTQYFGPGTRLTVL.

This chain joins TRBV30 and TRBJ2-1; 9 nucleotides match TRBD2. The CDR3 has 14 amino acids. V shed 3 bases and J 8 bases; nucleotides not matched to a gene: 8. CDR1 and CDR2 (germline): GTSNPN, SVGIG (reference sequence). The chain's CDR3 is CAWRRASGIYEQFF. The CDR3 nucleotides are TGTGCCTGGAGAAGGGCTAGCGGGATCTATGAGCAGTTCTTC.

J is TRBJ1-4 and V is TRBV5-1; a possible D gene is TRBD1 (5 bases). The germline CDR1 and CDR2 sequences are SGHRS and YFSETQ. CDR3 size: 15 residues. V dropped 4 bases and J dropped 8 bases, with 18 bases sitting between them. CDR3 nucleotide sequence: TGCGCCAGCAGCCCAGGAATAGGGGAGGAGGAAAAACTGTTTTTT. It translates to CASSPGIGEEEKLFF.

The chain links TRBV7-9 to TRBJ1-2; D remains ambiguous. The V gene's germline CDR1 is SEHNR and CDR2 FQNEAQ (reference sequence). V was clipped by 5 bases and J by 3 bases, with 10 bases between them. The CDR3 is 13 residues long. In DNA form, the CDR3 reads TGTGCCAGCAGCGCGAAGAACGACTATGGCTACACCTTC. This translates into CASSAKNDYGYTF.

This clone has a single count. The chain couples TRBV7-6 to TRBJ1-1; possibly TRBD1 for D (6 bases). The CDR3 has 15 amino acids. The germline gives CDR1 SGHVS, CDR2 FNYEAQ. With 2 bases removed from V and 6 bases from J, the gap between germline ends came to 16 bases. The CDR3 region has the DNA TGTGCCAGCAGCTTAAGGGTAGGACAGTCGGCTGAAGCTTTCTTT. Amino acid sequence: CASSLRVGQSAEAFF.

This chain joins TRBV11-2 and TRBJ2-5, with D hard to call. V dropped 2 bases and J dropped 1 base, with 8 bases sitting between them. Germline lookup yields CDR1 SGHAT and CDR2 FQNNGV. The CDR3 extends over 14 amino acids. CDR3 sequence: CASSLLDTQETQYF. DNA of the CDR3: TGTGCCAGCAGCTTACTCGACACCCAAGAGACCCAGTACTTC.

The chain is built from TRBV4-3 and TRBJ1-4; 11 positions match TRBD1. The ends lost 0 bases at V and 0 bases at J; junction bases unmatched: 6. CDR3 length: 19 residues. CDR1 and CDR2 from the germline V gene are LGHNA and YSLEER. CDR3 region: CASSQDLGTGGSTNEKLFF. CDR3 coding DNA: TGCGCCAGCAGCCAAGATCTCGGGACAGGGGGGTCAACTAATGAAAAACTGTTTTTT.

The V and J genes are TRBV18 and TRBJ2-5; D call uncertain. V lost 2 bases and J lost 5, with 6 bases in between. Germline assignment: CDR1 KGHSH and CDR2 LQKENI. The CDR3 contains 12 residues. The CDR3 sequence is CASSPGYETQYF. The CDR3 bases are TGTGCCAGCTCACCAGGGTACGAGACCCAGTACTTC.

The chain carries TRBV28 and TRBJ1-3; 8 bases are shared with TRBD1. The CDR3 totals 16 residues. The germline V gene has CDR1 MDHEN and CDR2 SYDVKM. Germline trimming cut 5 bases from V and 0 bases from J; bases unmatched to any gene: 6. CDR3 sequence reads: CASSLYRGNSGNTIYF. CDR3 in DNA: TGTGCCAGCAGTCTATACAGGGGGAACTCTGGAAACACCATATATTTT. Supplemented by reference TRBV28 and TRBJ1-3, the full variable domain reads DVKVTQSSRYLVKRTGEKVFLECVQDMDHENMFWYRQDPGLGLRLIYFSYDVKMKEKGDIPEGYSVSREKKERFSLILESASTNQTSMYLCASSLYRGNSGNTIYFGEGSWLTVV.

The CDR3 sequence is CASSLGGGQPQHF. The CDR3 DNA reads TGTGCCAGCAGCTTGGGAGGGGGGCAGCCCCAGCATTTT. The rearrangement links TRBV11-1 to TRBJ1-5; D possibly corresponds to TRBD1 (6 bases). The germline V gene encodes CDR1 SGHAT and CDR2 FQDESV (reference sequence). V lost 3 bases and J 7 bases, leaving 10 bases between the germline ends. The CDR3 covers 13 residues.

J is TRBJ1-2 and V is TRBV27; D is undetermined. Germline lookup yields CDR1 MNHEY and CDR2 SMNVEV (reference sequence). The CDR3 has 13 residues. Trimming left V 3 bases short and J 3 bases short, with 8 bases between. Written as DNA, the CDR3 is TGTGCCAGCAGTTTTCTGGGCTACTATGGCTACACCTTC. Protein product: CASSFLGYYGYTF.

The V and J genes are TRBV5-6 and TRBJ2-7; 11 bases line up with TRBD2. V dropped 5 bases and J dropped 2; count of bases not matched to a gene: 6. Germline assignment: CDR1 SGHDT and CDR2 YYEEEE. The CDR3 is 15 amino acids. CDR3 amino acids: CASSPLAGVTYEQYF. Written as DNA, the CDR3 is TGTGCCAGCAGTCCACTAGCGGGAGTTACCTACGAGCAGTACTTC.

The chain combines TRBV28 with TRBJ1-5; D is undetermined. V was clipped by 3 bases and J by 0 bases, with 6 bases between them. CDR1 and CDR2 from the germline V gene are MDHEN and SYDVKM. This CDR3 comprises 14 residues. The CDR3 here is CASSFGYSNQPQHF. CDR3 nucleotides: TGTGCCAGCAGTTTCGGGTATAGCAATCAGCCCCAGCATTTT.

The DNA of the CDR3 is TGTGCCAGCAGCCGACGGGACAGGGGCAACTATGGCTACACCTTC. Translated, it gives CASSRRDRGNYGYTF. The chain couples TRBV2 to TRBJ1-2; 10 bases match TRBD1. The CDR3 sequence is 15 residues long. CDR1 SNHLY and CDR2 FYNNEI come from the germline V gene. V gave up 6 bases and J gave up 2 bases; unmatched junction bases: 6.

The V gene is TRBV4-2, the J gene TRBJ1-1, with D tentatively TRBD1 (5 bases). Trimming pared 4 bases from V and 0 bases from J, leaving 15 bases between. The germline gives CDR1 LGHNA, CDR2 YNFKEQ. The CDR3 length is 16 residues. The chain's CDR3 is CASSRLVTDMNTEAFF. The CDR3 nucleotides read TGTGCCAGCAGCCGCTTGGTGACAGACATGAACACTGAAGCTTTCTTT.

The rearrangement joins TRBV7-2 to TRBJ2-1; D is unresolved. Germline lookup yields CDR1 SGHTA and CDR2 FQGNSA. This CDR3 contains 13 residues. Between the trimmed V and J ends, which lost 3 bases and 3 bases, there was a span of 6 bases. CDR3 in DNA: TGTGCCAGCAGCTTCTTTAACTACAATGAGCAGTTCTTC. It specifies CASSFFNYNEQFF.

V usage is TRBV6-5 and J usage is TRBJ1-2; TRBD1 matches at 9 bases. The CDR3 totals 14 residues. V gave up 2 bases and J gave up 4 bases; unmatched junction bases: 2. The germline CDR1 and CDR2 sequences are MNHEY and SVGAGI. The CDR3 nucleotides are TGTGCCAGCAGTTACCGACAGGGGGGCTATGGCTACACCTTC. Its translation is CASSYRQGGYGYTF.

The chain combines TRBV6-5 with TRBJ1-2; weak D call: TRBD1 (5 bases). Looked up from germline, CDR1 is MNHEY and CDR2 is SVGAGI. Trimming cost V 0 bases and J 1 base, with 12 bases left between them. This CDR3 spans 16 amino acids. CDR3 sequence: CASSYSIQGFNYGYTF. In nucleotides, the CDR3 is TGTGCCAGCAGTTACTCCATCCAGGGCTTTAACTATGGCTACACCTTC.

The chain joins TRBV29-1 to TRBJ2-5; TRBD1 matches 7 bases. The junction had 8 bases not matched to a gene; V was cut back by 6 bases and J by 1 base. Per germline, CDR1 SQVTM and CDR2 ANQGSEA. The CDR3 extends over 14 amino acids. CDR3 sequence (DNA): TGCAGCGTGGGAGACAGGGTGTCCCAAGAGACCCAGTACTTC. It encodes CSVGDRVSQETQYF.

The V and J genes are TRBV6-4 and TRBJ1-2; D perhaps matches TRBD1 (5 bases). V gave up 0 bases and J gave up 7 bases, with 12 bases separating them. The CDR3 loop spans 14 amino acids. Germline CDR1 is MRHNA and CDR2 is SNTAGT. CDR3 DNA sequence: TGTGCCAGCAGTGACTCGTGGGGGACGGGTGGCTACACCTTC. Residues: CASSDSWGTGGYTF.

V gene TRBV2 combines with J gene TRBJ2-3; TRBD1 aligns across 11 bases. Germline CDR1 SNHLY, CDR2 FYNNEI. There are 14 residues in the CDR3. The V and J ends lost 7 bases and 7 bases, in that order; junction bases with no gene match: 7. The CDR3 is CASTRGQGANTQYF. The DNA of the CDR3 is TGTGCCAGCACCCGCGGACAGGGGGCAAATACGCAGTATTTT.

The V gene is TRBV7-9, the J gene TRBJ1-1; tentatively, D is TRBD1 (6 bases). Germline lookup yields CDR1 SEHNR and CDR2 FQNEAQ (reference sequence). V was pared by 5 bases and J by 3 bases, with 13 bases between. The CDR3 is 14 residues long. The CDR3 DNA is TGTGCCAGCAGCCGGACCAAGGGGGACACTGAAGCTTTCTTT. Translated, it gives CASSRTKGDTEAFF.